A selection of T cell receptor beta chains follows, all from one sample in a study of blood T cell repertoires in COVID-19. Some clones are missing from TCRdb's copy, which holds only in-frame ones; the method was immunoSEQ multiplex PCR. The table shows about 500,000 clones, with roughly 89% occurring only once. The sequenced sample consisted of peripheral blood. All receptors derive from a man younger than 35 with COVID-19, enrolled during active disease. The CDR3 runs from the conserved cysteine through the conserved F or W. The order of the fields is clone size, V gene, D gene, J gene, CDR3 protein, CDR3 DNA. D genes are given only for firm matches. Not all rows give a size; the values are once, few, many and, for expanded clones, a class.

few	TRBV6-1	TRBD1	TRBJ1-3	CASSDGTGIGNTIYF	TGTGCCAGCAGTGATGGGACAGGCATTGGAAACACCATATATTTT
-	TRBV19	TRBD2	TRBJ2-1	CASTSSAGGRNEQFF	TGTGCCAGTACCTCATCGGCGGGGGGGAGGAATGAGCAGTTCTTC
-	TRBV7-9	-	TRBJ2-1	CASSLPGSDEQFF	TGTGCCAGCAGCTTACCGGGGTCTGATGAGCAGTTCTTC
once	TRBV30	TRBD1	TRBJ2-2	CAWIEGGQGHSGELFF	TGTGCCTGGATCGAGGGCGGACAGGGGCACTCCGGGGAGCTGTTTTTT
-	TRBV12-5	-	TRBJ1-2	CASGLGGYGYTF	TGTGCTAGTGGTTTGGGAGGATATGGCTACACCTTC
-	TRBV6-1	TRBD2	TRBJ2-1	CASSEASAGVGNEQFF	TGTGCCAGCAGTGAAGCGTCAGCGGGAGTGGGCAATGAGCAGTTCTTC
-	TRBV7-2	TRBD1	TRBJ1-6	CASSLAGTDYNSPLHF	TGTGCCAGCAGCTTAGCCGGGACAGATTATAATTCACCCCTCCACTTT
-	TRBV11-1	TRBD1	TRBJ1-1	CASRWDRNTEAFF	TGTGCCAGCAGGTGGGACAGAAACACTGAAGCTTTCTTT
-	TRBV11-1	TRBD1	TRBJ2-5	CASSQGQGEETQYF	TGTGCCAGCAGCCAAGGACAGGGAGAAGAGACCCAGTACTTC
-	TRBV30	TRBD1	TRBJ2-7	CASKQGATLGEQYF	TGTGCCTCAAAACAGGGGGCAACTTTGGGTGAGCAGTACTTC
-	TRBV27	TRBD1	TRBJ1-2	CASSSLTGSSGYTF	TGTGCCAGCAGTTCCTTGACAGGGAGTAGTGGCTACACCTTC
-	TRBV11-3	-	TRBJ2-3	CASSLTSGTDTQYF	TGTGCCAGCAGCTTAACCTCGGGCACAGATACGCAGTATTTT
-	TRBV14	-	TRBJ2-3	CASSQGPPGAKGTDTQYF	TGTGCCAGCAGCCAAGGACCCCCTGGGGCTAAGGGCACAGATACGCAGTATTTT
few	TRBV7-9	TRBD1	TRBJ1-1	CASSSRQGTEAFF	TGTGCCAGCAGCTCCAGACAGGGGACTGAAGCTTTCTTT
-	TRBV11-1	TRBD2	TRBJ2-7	CASSSEGLAVYEQYF	TGTGCCAGCAGCTCGGAGGGACTAGCGGTTTACGAGCAGTACTTC
-	TRBV5-6	-	TRBJ2-5	CASSLQQQETQYF	TGTGCCAGCAGCTTGCAACAGCAAGAGACCCAGTACTTC
-	TRBV9	-	TRBJ2-5	CASSFTSRETQYF	TGTGCCAGCAGCTTCACTAGCAGAGAGACCCAGTACTTC
-	TRBV5-1	TRBD2	TRBJ2-3	CASSLSGTRGSDTQYF	TGCGCCAGCAGCTTGAGTGGGACTAGGGGTTCAGATACGCAGTATTTT
-	TRBV7-8	TRBD1	TRBJ2-2	CASSSRQGSFTGELFF	TGTGCCAGCAGCTCCAGACAGGGATCGTTCACCGGGGAGCTGTTTTTT
once	TRBV18	TRBD2	TRBJ2-5	CASSPGLAGQETQYF	TGTGCCAGCTCACCGGGACTAGCGGGGCAAGAGACCCAGTACTTC
-	TRBV11-3	TRBD2	TRBJ2-7	CASSEGVLAGVYEQYF	TGTGCCAGCAGCGAAGGGGTCCTAGCGGGTGTCTACGAGCAGTACTTC
-	TRBV11-2	-	TRBJ1-1	CASSLAGRVSGTEAFF	TGTGCCAGCAGCTTAGCTGGGAGGGTATCCGGCACTGAAGCTTTCTTT
-	TRBV19	-	TRBJ2-1	CASSLDMRVEISYNEQFF	TGTGCCAGTAGTCTCGATATGAGGGTGGAAATCTCCTACAATGAGCAGTTCTTC
-	TRBV7-6	-	TRBJ1-2	CASSGTLAGGDGYTF	TGTGCCAGCAGCGGTACATTGGCTGGGGGGGATGGCTACACCTTC
-	TRBV28	-	TRBJ1-4	CASRINTGGGNEKLFF	TGTGCCAGCAGGATCAATACGGGTGGAGGGAATGAAAAACTGTTTTTT
-	TRBV18	TRBD1	TRBJ2-7	CASTPGQGTGEQYF	TGTGCCAGCACCCCGGGACAGGGGACTGGCGAGCAGTACTTC
-	TRBV3-1/TRBV3-2	-	TRBJ2-5	CASSPPPGGQETQYF	TGTGCCAGCAGCCCGCCCCCGGGGGGCCAGGAGACCCAGTACTTC
-	TRBV7-9	-	TRBJ2-2	CASSPTGGNTGELFF	TGTGCCAGCAGCCCTACCGGGGGGAACACCGGGGAGCTGTTTTTT
-	TRBV15	TRBD2	TRBJ2-7	CATSRGPISGTRGYEQYF	TGTGCCACCAGCAGAGGCCCAATTTCCGGGACTAGGGGATACGAGCAGTACTTC
-	TRBV11-2	TRBD1	TRBJ1-6	CASSSTGTGYSPLHF	TGTGCCAGCAGCTCAACCGGGACAGGGTATTCACCCCTCCACTTT
few	TRBV19	-	TRBJ2-5	CASSIVGGRETQYF	TGTGCCAGTAGTATTGTCGGGGGTCGAGAGACCCAGTACTTC
once	TRBV24-1	TRBD2	TRBJ2-3	CATSERLAASTDTQYF	TGTGCCACCAGTGAACGGCTAGCGGCTAGCACAGATACGCAGTATTTT
-	TRBV5-1	-	TRBJ2-1	CASSYQGSDEQFF	TGCGCCAGCAGCTACCAGGGATCCGATGAGCAGTTCTTC
-	TRBV5-1	-	TRBJ2-1	CASSGTGLSVSFF	TGCGCCAGCAGCGGAACGGGACTCAGCGTTTCGTTCTTC
-	TRBV6-4	TRBD1	TRBJ1-5	CAPQDRVGQPQHF	TGTGCCCCCCAGGACAGGGTAGGTCAGCCCCAGCATTTT
-	TRBV2	-	TRBJ2-7	CASSKKAGIDLYEQYF	TGTGCCAGCAGTAAAAAAGCCGGGATCGACCTCTACGAGCAGTACTTC
-	TRBV18	TRBD1	TRBJ1-3	CASSPQTLRQGSSGNTIYF	TGTGCCAGCTCACCACAGACATTGAGACAGGGGAGTTCTGGAAACACCATATATTTT
once	TRBV7-6	TRBD1	TRBJ2-5	CASSSLGGTGVIETQYF	TGTGCCAGCAGCTCACTAGGGGGGACAGGGGTAATAGAGACCCAGTACTTC
-	TRBV5-4	TRBD1	TRBJ2-3	CASSTYPGQGPDTQYF	TGTGCCAGCAGTACCTATCCGGGACAGGGACCAGATACGCAGTATTTT
once	TRBV7-9	TRBD1	TRBJ1-4	CASSPTPGTGVLKLFF	TGTGCCAGCAGCCCCACACCCGGGACAGGGGTCCTTAAACTGTTTTTT
-	TRBV30	-	TRBJ2-1	CAWASTGLKYNEQFF	TGTGCCTGGGCCTCTACGGGGTTGAAATACAATGAGCAGTTCTTC
-	TRBV5-6	TRBD2	TRBJ2-1	CASSLALAGYNEQFF	TGTGCCAGCAGCTTGGCACTAGCGGGGTACAATGAGCAGTTCTTC
-	TRBV15	TRBD1	TRBJ1-4	CATGTGGEKLFF	TGTGCCACCGGGACAGGCGGCGAAAAACTGTTTTTT
-	TRBV6-5	-	TRBJ2-4	CASSYSMGGKNIQYF	TGTGCCAGCAGTTACTCGATGGGGGGTAAAAACATTCAGTACTTC
-	TRBV19	-	TRBJ1-5	CASSITAGFYQPQHF	TGTGCCAGTAGTATAACGGCAGGGTTCTATCAGCCCCAGCATTTT